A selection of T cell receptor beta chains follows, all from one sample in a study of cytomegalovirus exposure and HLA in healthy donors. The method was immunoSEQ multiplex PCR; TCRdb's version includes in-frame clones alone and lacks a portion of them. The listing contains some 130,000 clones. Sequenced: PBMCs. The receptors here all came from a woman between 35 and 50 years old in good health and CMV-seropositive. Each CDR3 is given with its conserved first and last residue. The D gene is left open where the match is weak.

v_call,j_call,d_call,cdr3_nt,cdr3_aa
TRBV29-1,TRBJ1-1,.,TGCAGCGTTATGAGGGATGGCACTGAAGCTTTCTTT,CSVMRDGTEAFF
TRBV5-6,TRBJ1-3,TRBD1,TGTGCCAGCACCAGGGGGAGCTCTGGAAACACCATATATTTT,CASTRGSSGNTIYF
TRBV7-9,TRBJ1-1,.,TGTGCCAGCAGCCCTGGACAACGGAACACTGAAGCTTTCTTT,CASSPGQRNTEAFF
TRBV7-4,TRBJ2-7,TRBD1,TGTGCCAGCAGCCTTAGGACAGGGGGCTTCGACGAGCAGTACTTC,CASSLRTGGFDEQYF
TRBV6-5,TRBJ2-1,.,TGTGCCAGCAGTTACCCGGGTGAGCAGTTCTTC,CASSYPGEQFF
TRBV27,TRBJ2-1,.,TGTGCCAGCAGTCTCGGACTAACTTACAATGAGCAGTTCTTC,CASSLGLTYNEQFF
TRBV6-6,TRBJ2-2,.,TGTGCCAGCAGTCACCGGCCAGGGTGGCTGTTTTTT,CASSHRPGWLFF
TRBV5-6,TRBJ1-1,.,TGTGCCAGCAGCTTGCAGACTGAAGCTTTCTTT,CASSLQTEAFF
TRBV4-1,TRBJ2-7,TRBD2,TGCGCCAGCAGCCAAGCTCCGGGACTAACAAACTCCTACGAGCAGTACTTC,CASSQAPGLTNSYEQYF
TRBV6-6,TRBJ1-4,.,TGTGCCAGCAGTTATCGCAGGGTGGGCGAAAAACTGTTTTTT,CASSYRRVGEKLFF
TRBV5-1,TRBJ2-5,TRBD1,TGCGCCAGCAGCTTGGCGGCAGGGGGACGGGAGACCCAGTACTTC,CASSLAAGGRETQYF
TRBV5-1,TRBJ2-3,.,TGCGCCAGCAGCCCTTATTCTAGCACAGATACGCAGTATTTT,CASSPYSSTDTQYF
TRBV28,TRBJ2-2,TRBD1,TGTGCCAGCAAGAGCCAGGGGGCCACCGGGGAGCTGTTTTTT,CASKSQGATGELFF
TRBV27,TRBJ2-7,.,TGTGCCAGCAGTTTAGGAGGGCCTGCTCGCCACGAGCAGTACTTC,CASSLGGPARHEQYF
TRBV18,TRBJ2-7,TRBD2,TGTGCCAGCTCAAAGGGACTAGCGGGAAAGACCTACGAGCAGTACTTC,CASSKGLAGKTYEQYF
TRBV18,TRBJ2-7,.,TGTGCCAGCTCGCCACCGGCACAGGGCTCCTACGAGCAGTACTTC,CASSPPAQGSYEQYF
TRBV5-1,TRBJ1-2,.,TGCGCCAGCAGTTTGCACACTATGAACTATGGCTACACCTTC,CASSLHTMNYGYTF
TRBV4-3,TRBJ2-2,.,TGCGCCAGCAGCCAAGATCTTAGCAGGCGGGTGGGGGAGCTGTTTTTT,CASSQDLSRRVGELFF
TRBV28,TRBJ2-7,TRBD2,TGTGCCAGCAGTCTCCTTGGACTAGCGGGAGGTTACGAGCAGTACTTC,CASSLLGLAGGYEQYF
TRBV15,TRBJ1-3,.,TGTGCCACCAGCCCCACCCGCTCCAGCGGCGGAAACACCATATATTTT,CATSPTRSSGGNTIYF
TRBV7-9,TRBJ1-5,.,TGTGCCAGCAGCTTTGGCCCGTCCAATCAGCCCCAGCATTTT,CASSFGPSNQPQHF
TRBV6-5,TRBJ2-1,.,TGTGCCAGCAGTTCCGCTCCCGGGGAGATACTCAATGAGCAGTTCTTC,CASSSAPGEILNEQFF
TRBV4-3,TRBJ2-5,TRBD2,TGCGCCAGCAGCCAAGAAATAACTAGCGGAAAGACCCAGTACTTC,CASSQEITSGKTQYF
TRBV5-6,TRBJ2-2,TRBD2,TGTGCCAGCAGCCCCGGGAGGACCGGGGAGCTGTTTTTT,CASSPGRTGELFF
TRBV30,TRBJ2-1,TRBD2,TGTGCCTGGAGTGTGATGAGACTAGCGGGAGGGCGTTACAATGAGCAGTTCTTC,CAWSVMRLAGGRYNEQFF
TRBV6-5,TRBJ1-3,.,TGTGCCAGCAGTTACCCCGGTGGAAACACCATATATTTT,CASSYPGGNTIYF
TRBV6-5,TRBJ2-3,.,TGTGCCAGCAGTTACGATGGGCGGGCTTCGGGTACGCAGTATTTT,CASSYDGRASGTQYF
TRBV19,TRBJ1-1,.,TGTGCCAGTAGAATGCAGGGGCCGAACACTGAAGCTTTCTTT,CASRMQGPNTEAFF
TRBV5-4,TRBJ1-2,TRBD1,TGTGCCAGCAGCCAACAGGGGCGTTATGGCTACACCTTC,CASSQQGRYGYTF